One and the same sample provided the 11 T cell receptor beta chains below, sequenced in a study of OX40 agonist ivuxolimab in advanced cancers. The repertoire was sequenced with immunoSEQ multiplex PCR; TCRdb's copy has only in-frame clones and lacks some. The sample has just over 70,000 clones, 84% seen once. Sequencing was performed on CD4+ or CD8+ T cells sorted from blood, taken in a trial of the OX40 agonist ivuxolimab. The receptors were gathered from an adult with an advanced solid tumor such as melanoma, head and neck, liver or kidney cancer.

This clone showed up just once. CDR3 region: CASSLDRNTEAFF. The DNA of the CDR3 is TGTGCCAGCAGCTTGGACAGGAACACTGAAGCTTTCTTT. The rearrangement joins TRBV5-4 to TRBJ1-1; no clear D. Germline V gene data show CDR1 as SGHNT and CDR2 as YYREEE (reference sequence). The CDR3 extends over 13 amino acids. Trimming took off 0 bases at V and 1 base at J, with 4 bases between the two ends. Based on the CDR3 plus reference TRBV5-4 and TRBJ1-1, the full variable domain is ETGVTQSPTHLIKTRGQQVTLRCSSQSGHNTVSWYQQALGQGPQFIFQYYREEENGRGNFPPRFSGLQFPNYSSELNVNALELDDSALYLCASSLDRNTEAFFGQGTRLTVV.

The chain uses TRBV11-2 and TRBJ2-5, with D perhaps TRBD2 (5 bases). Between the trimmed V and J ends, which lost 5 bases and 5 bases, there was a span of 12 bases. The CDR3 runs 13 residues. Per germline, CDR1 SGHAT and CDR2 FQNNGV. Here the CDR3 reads CASSNGNSETQYF. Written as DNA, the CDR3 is TGTGCCAGCAGCAACGGGAACTCGGAGACCCAGTACTTC.

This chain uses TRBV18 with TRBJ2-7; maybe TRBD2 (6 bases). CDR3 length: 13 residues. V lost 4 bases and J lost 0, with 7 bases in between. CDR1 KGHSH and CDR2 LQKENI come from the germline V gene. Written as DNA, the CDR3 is TGTGCCAGCTCACGGGGGGTCTCCTACGAGCAGTACTTC. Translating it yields CASSRGVSYEQYF.

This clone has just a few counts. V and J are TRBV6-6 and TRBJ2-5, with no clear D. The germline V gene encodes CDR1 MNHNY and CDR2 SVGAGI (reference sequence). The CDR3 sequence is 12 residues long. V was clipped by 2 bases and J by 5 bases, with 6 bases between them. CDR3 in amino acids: CASSYGVETQYF. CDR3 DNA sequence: TGTGCCAGCAGTTACGGCGTGGAGACCCAGTACTTC.

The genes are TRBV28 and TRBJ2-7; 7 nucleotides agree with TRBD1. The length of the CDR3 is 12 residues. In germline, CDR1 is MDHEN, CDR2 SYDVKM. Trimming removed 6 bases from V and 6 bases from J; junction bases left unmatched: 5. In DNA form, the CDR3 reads TGTGCCAGCAGCCTTTACAGGGGCGAGCAGTACTTC. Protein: CASSLYRGEQYF.

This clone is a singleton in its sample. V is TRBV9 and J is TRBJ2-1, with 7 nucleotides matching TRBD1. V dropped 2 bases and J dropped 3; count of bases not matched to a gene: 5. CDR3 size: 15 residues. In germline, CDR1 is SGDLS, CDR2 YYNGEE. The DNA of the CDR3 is TGTGCCAGCAGCGTTAGGTCAGGGGGCTACAATGAGCAGTTCTTC. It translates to CASSVRSGGYNEQFF.

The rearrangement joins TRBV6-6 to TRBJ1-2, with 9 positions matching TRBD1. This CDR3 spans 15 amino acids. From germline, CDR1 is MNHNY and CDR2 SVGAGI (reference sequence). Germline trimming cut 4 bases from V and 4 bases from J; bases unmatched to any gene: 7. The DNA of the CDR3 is TGTGCCAGCAGTTCCCACGAGACAGGGGGCTATGGCTACACCTTC. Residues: CASSSHETGGYGYTF.

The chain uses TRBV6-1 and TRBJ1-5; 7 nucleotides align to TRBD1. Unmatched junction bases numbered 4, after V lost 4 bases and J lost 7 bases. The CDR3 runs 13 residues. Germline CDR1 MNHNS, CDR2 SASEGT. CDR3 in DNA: TGTGCCAGCAGTGTACAGGGGTGGCAGCCCCAGCATTTT. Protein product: CASSVQGWQPQHF.

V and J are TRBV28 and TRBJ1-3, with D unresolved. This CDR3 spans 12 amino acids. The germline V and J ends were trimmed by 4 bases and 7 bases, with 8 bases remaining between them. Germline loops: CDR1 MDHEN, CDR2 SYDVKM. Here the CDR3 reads CASSSPPNTIYF. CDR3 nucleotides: TGTGCCAGCAGTTCCCCCCCGAACACCATATATTTT.

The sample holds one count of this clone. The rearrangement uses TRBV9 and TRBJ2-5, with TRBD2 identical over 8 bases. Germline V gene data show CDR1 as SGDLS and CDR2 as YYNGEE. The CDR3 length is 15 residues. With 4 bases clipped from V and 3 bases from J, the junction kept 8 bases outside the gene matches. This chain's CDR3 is CASSLTGTSEETQYF. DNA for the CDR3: TGTGCCAGCAGCCTAACCGGGACTAGTGAAGAGACCCAGTACTTC.

The CDR3 is CAWSGTENGNTIYF. DNA of the CDR3: TGTGCCTGGAGTGGCACAGAGAATGGAAACACCATATATTTT. The genes are TRBV30 and TRBJ1-3; D is ambiguous. The CDR3 contains 14 residues. The V and J ends lost 1 base and 3 bases respectively, with 10 bases between them. Per germline, CDR1 GTSNPN and CDR2 SVGIG (reference sequence).